This TCR beta chain was found in a study of Graves' ophthalmopathy and Graves' hyperthyroidism. Study-wide results and limits: Using a 13-signature model, the authors split ophthalmopathy from stable hyperthyroidism, with around 89% sensitivity and approximately 80% specificity. Most thyroid-expanded clonotypes exceeding 0.001 frequency were also found in blood.

CDR3 regions of TCR beta were amplified from RNA transcripts. Second-round multiplex PCR came after a first-round RT-PCR that employed HTBI primers. TCRdb recomputed calls from the multiplex PCR reads with MiXCR, one row per CDR3 protein. The table has 500,000 to 700,000 distinct CDR3 sequences, around a fifth seen once. CDR3 length: 16 residues. V was shortened by 6 bases and J by 8 bases, with 23 bases between the two germline ends. This clonotype was picked up many times. Its antigen is undetermined. This chain links TRBV12-3 or TRBV12-4 with TRBJ1-3; no definite D call. What was sequenced was peripheral blood. This clonotype originated in a woman aged 18-29 years with stable Graves' hyperthyroidism. Some clones in this sample may be carry-over from other donors' samples. The CDR3 loop reads CASSAADPRPEDTIYF. CDR3 nucleotide sequence: TGTGCCAGCAGCGCAGCCGACCCACGCCCTGAAGACACCATATATTTT.